This T cell receptor beta chain was obtained from a study of cytomegalovirus exposure and HLA in healthy donors. Notes on the study in general: Per published reports, the classifier diagnosed cytomegalovirus status with high specificity and sensitivity. Rarity marked most TCR sequences, yet some public TCRs occurred in many donors. When a later analysis was performed, an Asian-associated ancestry cluster reportedly had fewer N-insertions than the 666-donor mean. Researchers left out some V segments, among them TRBV6-2 and TRBV6-3, as indistinguishable.

The trim removed 3 bases at V and 4 bases at J, leaving 7 bases unmatched. The CDR3 length is 16 residues. Germline V CDR1 and CDR2: SGHNT, YENEEA. Primers for the PCR totalled 60 Vbeta and 13 Jbeta. The repertoire was sequenced with immunoSEQ multiplex PCR; TCRdb's copy has only in-frame clones and lacks some. Altogether about 160,000 clones are present, approximately 79% being singletons, with the ten largest covering approximately 1.4%. Concerning this clone itself: Its antigen is unknown.

The specimen sequenced was PBMCs. The rearrangement joins TRBV11-3 to TRBJ2-1; 9 bases are a match to TRBD1. The sequence was obtained from a man in his sixties in good health and CMV-seronegative. The CDR3 DNA follows: TGTGCCAGCAGCTTGTCCACAGGGGGCATTTACAATGAGCAGTTCTTC. It is translated as CASSLSTGGIYNEQFF.